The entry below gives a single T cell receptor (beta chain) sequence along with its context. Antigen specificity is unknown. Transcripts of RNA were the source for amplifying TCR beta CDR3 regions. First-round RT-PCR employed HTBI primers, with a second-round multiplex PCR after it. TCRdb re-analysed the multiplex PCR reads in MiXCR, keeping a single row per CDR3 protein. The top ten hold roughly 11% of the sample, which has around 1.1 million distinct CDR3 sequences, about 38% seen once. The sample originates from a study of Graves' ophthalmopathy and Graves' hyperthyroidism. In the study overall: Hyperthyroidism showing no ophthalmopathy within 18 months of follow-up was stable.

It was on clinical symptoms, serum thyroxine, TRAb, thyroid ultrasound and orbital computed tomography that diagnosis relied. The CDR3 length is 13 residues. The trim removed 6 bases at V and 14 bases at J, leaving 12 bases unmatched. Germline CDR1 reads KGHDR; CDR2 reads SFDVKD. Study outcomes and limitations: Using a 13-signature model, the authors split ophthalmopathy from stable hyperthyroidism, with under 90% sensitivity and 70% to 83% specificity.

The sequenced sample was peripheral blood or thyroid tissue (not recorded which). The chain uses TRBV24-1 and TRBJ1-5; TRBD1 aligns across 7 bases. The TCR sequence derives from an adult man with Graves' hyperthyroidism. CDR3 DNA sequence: TGTGCCACCAGTTTATCCCGGACAGGACTGAAGCATTTT. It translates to CATSLSRTGLKHF.